Included here is one T cell receptor beta chain sequence, with context. Its specificity is unknown. The data stem from a study of lymphopenia after photon versus proton radiotherapy. General study results and limits: Post-nadir TCR diversity decline inversely tracked overall survival among those who died. Proton therapy kept repertoires fairly stable, unlike photons, which gained effector/memory cells. Survival link was tested only in deceased patients; proton benefit remains a possibility. After the lymphocyte nadir, photon-treated repertoires showed oligoclonal expansion, especially of CD8+ Temra cells.

This CDR3 is 13 amino acids long. Germline V lookup: CDR1 GTSNPN, CDR2 SVGIG (reference sequence). J gave up 5 bases and V 4 bases, and 7 bases lay outside the gene matches. Sequencing was performed with immunoSEQ multiplex PCR; in TCRdb, only in-frame clones are kept and a portion is missing. The sample consists of 30,000 to 40,000 clones, around 90% of them appearing once. The material was peripheral blood, obtained from a patient treated with photon-based radiotherapy. This receptor was taken from a man aged 55 to 70 with cholangiocarcinoma. The chain couples TRBV30 to TRBJ1-1; TRBD1 agrees at 7 bases. The CDR3 DNA reads TGTGCCTGGAATTTAAACAGGGGAACTGAAGCTTTCTTT. Its translation: CAWNLNRGTEAFF.